The 16 T cell receptor beta chains below come from one sample, sequenced in a study of neurological immune-mediated disorders. TCRdb reprocessed the 5' RACE reads with MiXCR, giving one entry per CDR3 protein. The profile covers some 20,000 distinct CDR3 sequences, with 6% to 8% appearing a single time and around 16% taken by the ten largest. The sample comprised CD8+ T cells from blood. Source of these receptors: a woman in her thirties with HTLV-1-associated myelopathy (HAM/TSP).

This clonotype was counted at least ten times. The chain employs TRBV24-1 and TRBJ2-5, with D tentatively TRBD1 (6 bases). CDR1 is KGHDR and CDR2 is SFDVKD in the germline V gene. The V gene lost 4 bases and the J gene lost 2 bases, with 13 bases spanning the gap. The CDR3 runs 15 residues. The CDR3 sequence: CATSDPQDRQETQYF. CDR3 nucleotides: TGTGCCACCAGTGACCCTCAGGACAGACAAGAGACCCAGTACTTC.

This clonotype was counted at least ten times. The genes are TRBV12-3 or TRBV12-4 and TRBJ2-1, with unresolved D. CDR3 length: 13 residues. Trimming left V 6 bases short and J 4 bases short, with 10 bases between. The CDR3 DNA follows: TGTGCCAGCAGCCCAGACCTTTACAATGAGCAGTTCTTC. Translation gives CASSPDLYNEQFF.

This clonotype showed up many times. The chain joins TRBV6-5 to TRBJ1-1; maybe TRBD1 (6 bases). Deletions cut 5 bases from V and 8 bases from J, with 18 bases between. Germline V lookup: CDR1 MNHEY, CDR2 SVGAGI. The CDR3 spans 14 residues. The CDR3 sequence: CASSPRGRAKEAFF. Written as DNA, the CDR3 is TGTGCCAGCAGTCCCCGGGGGCGGGCCAAAGAAGCTTTCTTT.

This clonotype was counted many times. J is TRBJ2-2 and V is TRBV15; 7 nucleotides match TRBD2. Looked up from germline, CDR1 is LNHNV and CDR2 is YYDKDF (reference sequence). The CDR3 has 16 amino acids. With 1 base clipped from V and 2 bases from J, the junction kept 4 bases outside the gene matches. CDR3 region: CATSRVRTRNTGELFF. In nucleotides, the CDR3 is TGTGCCACCAGCAGAGTTAGGACTAGAAACACCGGGGAGCTGTTTTTT.

The table lists this clonotype with many counts. This chain connects TRBV5-1 to TRBJ2-1; tentatively, D is TRBD2 (7 bases). Looked up from germline, CDR1 is SGHRS and CDR2 is YFSETQ. The CDR3 loop spans 15 amino acids. Between the trimmed V and J ends, which lost 1 base and 5 bases, there was a span of 13 bases. In DNA, the CDR3 is TGCGCCAGCAGCTTGTACGGGGGGCCGGACAATGAGCAGTTCTTC. Residues: CASSLYGGPDNEQFF.

The table lists this clonotype with many counts. This chain joins TRBV18 and TRBJ1-1; 9 nucleotides align to TRBD1. The CDR3 has 15 residues. Trimming removed 2 bases from V and 10 bases from J; junction bases left unmatched: 11. Germline V CDR1 and CDR2: KGHSH, LQKENI. The CDR3 protein is CASSPRGQGVPAAFF. In DNA form, the CDR3 reads TGTGCCAGCTCACCAAGGGGACAGGGCGTCCCTGCAGCTTTCTTT.

This clonotype occurred many times. The CDR3 here is CASRPFGLALVGGELFF. The CDR3, as DNA: TGTGCCAGCAGACCGTTCGGACTAGCGCTTGTTGGCGGGGAGCTGTTTTTT. This chain connects TRBV7-6 to TRBJ2-2; 9 bases line up with TRBD2. The CDR3 loop spans 17 amino acids. Per the germline V gene, CDR1 is SGHVS and CDR2 is FNYEAQ. Trimming took 6 bases from V and 7 from J; bases not matched to a gene: 15. Filled out from reference TRBV7-6 and TRBJ2-2, the complete variable domain reads GAGVSQSPRYKVTKRGQDVALRCDPISGHVSLYWYRQALGQGPEFLTYFNYEAQQDKSGLPNDRFSAERPEGSISTLTIQRTEQRDSAMYRCASRPFGLALVGGELFFGEGSRLTVL.

This clonotype came up many times. J is TRBJ2-7 and V is TRBV5-1, with 9 bases aligning to TRBD1. The CDR3 totals 16 residues. CDR1 is SGHRS, CDR2 YFSETQ, per germline. The V segment lost 3 bases and the J segment 0 bases; nucleotides outside the gene matches: 7. CDR3 amino acids: CASSSYGQGHSYEQYF. The CDR3 nucleotides are TGCGCCAGCAGCTCATACGGACAGGGGCACTCCTACGAGCAGTACTTC.

This clonotype was detected ten times or more. The V call is TRBV5-8, the J call TRBJ2-3; TRBD2 matches 8 bases. The junction had 7 bases not matched to a gene; V was cut back by 2 bases and J by 5 bases. The CDR3 consists of 15 residues. CDR1 and CDR2 (germline): SGHTS, YDEGEE. The CDR3 loop is CASSFDGGAGDTQYF. The CDR3 nucleotides are TGTGCCAGCAGCTTCGACGGGGGGGCGGGAGATACGCAGTATTTT.

This clonotype was counted many times. The rearrangement uses TRBV20-1 and TRBJ1-5; unclear D gene. Germline lookup yields CDR1 DFQATT and CDR2 SNEGSKA (reference sequence). The V end was cut by 3 bases, the J end by 4 bases, with 19 bases between. This CDR3 has 16 residues. The CDR3 loop reads CSARGSTALGNQPQHF. CDR3 coding DNA: TGCAGTGCTAGGGGCTCTACGGCATTGGGGAATCAGCCCCAGCATTTT.

At least ten counts were recorded for this clonotype. The CDR3 protein is CASSLGGGFIDEQFF. DNA for the CDR3: TGCGCCAGCAGCTTGGGCGGGGGGTTTATCGATGAGCAGTTCTTC. The rearrangement links TRBV5-1 to TRBJ2-1; 8 bases are a match to TRBD2. Unmatched junction bases numbered 7, after V lost 0 bases and J lost 8 bases. Germline CDR1 is SGHRS and CDR2 is YFSETQ. The CDR3 contains 15 residues. Combining the CDR3 with reference TRBV5-1 and TRBJ2-1 gives the whole variable domain KAGVTQTPRYLIKTRGQQVTLSCSPISGHRSVSWYQQTPGQGLQFLFEYFSETQRNKGNFPGRFSGRQFSNSRSEMNVSTLELGDSALYLCASSLGGGFIDEQFFGPGTRLTVL.

The table lists this clonotype with many counts. This chain uses TRBV4-1 with TRBJ2-7; D not resolved. CDR3 size: 14 residues. Trimming left V 0 bases short and J 3 bases short, with 9 bases between. Germline V gene sequence: CDR1 MGHRA, CDR2 YSYEKL. CDR3 coding DNA: TGCGCCAGCAGCCAAGATGATTCCCGCTACGAGCAGTACTTC. This translates into CASSQDDSRYEQYF.

This clonotype is judged medium-sized. The rearrangement joins TRBV24-1 to TRBJ2-1; D call uncertain. The CDR3 runs 11 residues. Germline V gives CDR1 KGHDR, CDR2 SFDVKD. Trimming removed 5 bases at V and 7 bases at J, with 5 bases between. The CDR3 spells CATSAGNEQFF. CDR3 DNA sequence: TGTGCCACCAGTGCCGGGAATGAGCAGTTCTTC.

A few counts support this clonotype. The rearrangement uses TRBV4-1 and TRBJ2-1, with D hard to call. The CDR3 sequence is 14 residues long. Germline V gene sequence: CDR1 MGHRA, CDR2 YSYEKL. The V gene lost 1 base and the J gene lost 8 bases, with 12 bases spanning the gap. The CDR3 reads CASSQVPGGDEQFF. CDR3 nucleotide sequence: TGCGCCAGCAGCCAAGTTCCGGGTGGGGATGAGCAGTTCTTC.

This clonotype was detected ten times or more. In nucleotides, the CDR3 is TGTGCCAGCAGTTTAAATCTCGGACCTGAAGCTTTCTTT. It yields the protein CASSLNLGPEAFF. This chain connects TRBV12-3 or TRBV12-4 to TRBJ1-1; D ambiguous. The CDR3 spans 13 residues. Between the trimmed V and J ends, which lost 2 bases and 6 bases, there was a span of 10 bases.

This clonotype was recorded at least ten times. For the CDR3, the DNA is TGCAGTGGCCGGGAAGATGGCACTGAAGCTTTCTTT. It specifies CSGREDGTEAFF. V and J are TRBV20-1 and TRBJ1-1, with D hard to call. The CDR3 totals 12 residues. Germline V CDR1 and CDR2: DFQATT, SNEGSKA (reference sequence). Trimming pared 7 bases from V and 4 bases from J, leaving 13 bases between.